Reported below is one T cell receptor (beta chain). Its specificity is unknown. The data were taken from a study of cytotoxic CD8 clonotypes in ibrutinib-treated CLL. The overall study: A median approximately 12 months of treatment, range 6 to 36, preceded the collection of response samples. The study, taken as a whole, reports: Clonality measured at baseline exceeded age-matched healthy donors, tracking circulating CD8+ T-cell counts.

CDR1 and CDR2 from the germline V gene are MGHDK and SYGVNS. This CDR3 has 15 residues. V lost 3 bases and J lost 4; bases outside the gene matches: 6. The data were produced by immunoSEQ multiplex PCR, yet TCRdb's version contains in-frame clones alone and is incomplete. This table holds some 200,000 clones, 79% found once. This chain connects TRBV25-1 to TRBJ2-1; 7 nucleotides align to TRBD1. Sequencing used PBMCs, obtained after 12 months of ibrutinib treatment. This receptor was taken from a human donor with chronic lymphocytic leukemia. This chain's CDR3 is CASSDTGVPYNEQFF. The CDR3 DNA sequence: TGTGCCAGCAGTGATACAGGGGTACCGTACAATGAGCAGTTCTTC.